This T cell receptor beta chain was recorded in a study of neoadjuvant nivolumab and ipilimumab in lung cancer. Regarding the study as a whole: Only two of four nivolumab-treated tumors gained richness and clonality by surgery. Only a single major-pathologic-response sample was available for clonality analysis. TCR richness and clonality were higher in tumors than adjacent uninvolved lung.

The CDR3 is 11 amino acids. Germline V gene data show CDR1 as SEHNR and CDR2 as FQNEAQ (reference sequence). Between the trimmed V and J ends, which lost 8 bases and 0 bases, there was a span of 4 bases. As for this clone: Its antigen is not known.

The protocol was immunoSEQ multiplex PCR, while the TCRdb copy is restricted to in-frame clones and leaves out a portion. The data contain some 17,000 clones, approximately 76% of them seen just once; the ten biggest clones take up 8%. This clonotype originated in an adult with non-small cell lung cancer. The chain links TRBV7-9 to TRBJ1-2; D gene unclear. Specimen: tumor tissue, collected after neoadjuvant nivolumab, alone or with ipilimumab, at or shortly before surgery. DNA for the CDR3: TGTGCCAGCGCAGCTAACTATGGCTACACCTTC. Translation: CASAANYGYTF.